This T cell receptor (beta chain) was identified in a study of regulatory T cells in long-lasting Graves disease. This clonotype was counted at least ten times. No antigen is known for it. CDR3 length equals 14 residues. V lost 2 bases to trimming and J lost 4 bases, with 11 bases between them. Germline values: CDR1 MNHEY, CDR2 SVGEGT. Whole-study findings and limits: Persistent disease showed a preference for TRBV28, TRBJ1-2 and TRBJ2-5. In persistent patients, shared public clonotypes (around 2,500) outnumbered those in new patients (approximately 880).

iRepertoire HTBI primers and Arm-PCR of CDR3 regions built TCR beta libraries. TCRdb passed the multiplex PCR reads through MiXCR, listing each CDR3 protein once. The repertoire holds 390,000 or so distinct CDR3 sequences, about 12% seen once, with approximately 20% in the top ten. Time point in this sample: newly diagnosed GD, antithyroid drugs for less than 3 months. The TCR library was made from RNA extracted from PBMCs. This sample also appeared in a second study, on T cells in Graves' hyperthyroidism and ophthalmopathy.

The origin of this receptor is a woman aged 18 to 35 with Graves disease. The V call is TRBV6-2 or TRBV6-3, the J call TRBJ1-1, with a possible D match to TRBD1 (6 bases). Sample: peripheral blood mononuclear cells (PBMCs), taken at new diagnosis, from a patient treated with antithyroid drugs. The CDR3 loop reads CASSYGGVSTEAFF. DNA of the CDR3: TGTGCCAGCAGTTACGGGGGCGTGAGCACTGAAGCTTTCTTT.